This T cell receptor (beta chain) stems from a study of Graves' ophthalmopathy and Graves' hyperthyroidism. Study-level background: The blood sample was drawn at first diagnosis and before any treatment. Overall study results and limits: A majority of expanded thyroid clonotypes exceeding 0.001 frequency were likewise present in blood.

Moderate-to-severe activity, CAS at least 3, NOSPECS at least 4 and duration under 3 months characterized donors with ophthalmopathy. Other autoimmune diseases, uncontrolled infections, pregnancy or lactation led to the exclusion of patients. Deletions cut 2 bases from V and 14 bases from J, with 10 bases between. This CDR3 is built from 12 residues. Germline-derived CDR1 and CDR2 are MNHNY and SVGAGI (reference sequence). TCR beta CDR3 regions were amplified from RNA transcripts. HTBI primers were used in a first-round RT-PCR, which preceded a second-round multiplex PCR. TCRdb redid the calling of the multiplex PCR reads with MiXCR, one entry per CDR3 protein. This sample carries under 350,000 distinct CDR3 sequences, 15% to 20% of them seen once, and the ten largest clones take 12%. This clonotype was picked up many times. The antigen is not known.

What was sequenced was peripheral blood. The receptor was isolated from an adult man with Graves' ophthalmopathy. The chain uses TRBV6-6 and TRBJ1-6; D is uncertain. For the CDR3, the DNA is TGTGCCAGCAGTTACCGACCTGATACCCTCCACTTT. Its protein product is CASSYRPDTLHF.